This TCR beta chain stems from a study of T cells in tumors after PD-1 blockade. Study observations and caveats: In squamous cell carcinoma, over 40% of expanded exhausted clones were novel.

This CDR3 comprises 19 residues. Trimming cost V 5 bases and J 5 bases; bases outside gene matches: 21. The V gene's germline CDR1 is MGHRA and CDR2 YSYEKL. This clone appeared a few times. Its matching antigen is unknown. Profiled with immunoSEQ multiplex PCR; TCRdb holds only in-frame clones, not every one. The sample yields roughly 3,800 clones, less than 80% seen once. This sequence was found in a human donor with cutaneous squamous cell carcinoma. The chain uses TRBV4-1 and TRBJ2-3, with 8 bases lining up with TRBD2. The sample in question was tumor tissue, obtained after anti-PD-1 treatment. CDR3 protein: CASSESGGLFRKPRDTQYF. The CDR3 nucleotides read TGCGCCAGCAGCGAATCGGGGGGGCTCTTTAGAAAACCAAGAGATACGCAGTATTTT.